The entry below gives a single T cell receptor (beta chain) sequence along with its context. Its antigen is not identified. The CDR3 is 15 amino acids. The germline V gene has CDR1 SGHAT and CDR2 FQNNGV. Trimming removed 5 bases from V and 2 bases from J; junction bases left unmatched: 7. These data are taken from a study of shared clonotypes between healthy human individuals. Study conclusions and caveats: It was the few donors that limited the genetic and exposure-history diversity represented.

In the study's own analysis: Sequence data from immunoSEQ were junction-only and lacked quality scores; consequently, filtering differed. The method was immunoSEQ multiplex PCR; TCRdb's version includes in-frame clones alone and lacks a portion of them. D and trimming were read from the DNA, whereas the V and J calls and clone size are those reported in that table. The sample lists around 2.5 million clones; roughly 93% were seen once. This TCR came from a man between 18 and 29 years old in good health. Some clones in this sample may be carry-over from other donors' samples. Material: naive CD4+ T cells from PBMCs. Stated subset: CD45RA+ positively selected. The chain combines TRBV11-2 with TRBJ2-3; 7 bases agree with TRBD1. CDR3 amino acids: CASSRDRAPTDTQYF. For the CDR3, the DNA is TGTGCCAGCAGCAGAGACAGGGCCCCCACAGATACGCAGTATTTT.